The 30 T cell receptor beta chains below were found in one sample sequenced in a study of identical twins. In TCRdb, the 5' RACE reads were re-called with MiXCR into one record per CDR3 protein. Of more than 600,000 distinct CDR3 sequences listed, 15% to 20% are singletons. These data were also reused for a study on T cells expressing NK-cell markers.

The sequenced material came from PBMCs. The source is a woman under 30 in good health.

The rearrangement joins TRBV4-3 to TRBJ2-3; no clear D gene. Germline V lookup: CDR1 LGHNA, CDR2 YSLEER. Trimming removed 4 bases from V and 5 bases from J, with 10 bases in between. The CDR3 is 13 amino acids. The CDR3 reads CASSPPAVDTQYF. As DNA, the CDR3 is TGCGCCAGCAGCCCTCCTGCGGTAGATACGCAGTATTTT.

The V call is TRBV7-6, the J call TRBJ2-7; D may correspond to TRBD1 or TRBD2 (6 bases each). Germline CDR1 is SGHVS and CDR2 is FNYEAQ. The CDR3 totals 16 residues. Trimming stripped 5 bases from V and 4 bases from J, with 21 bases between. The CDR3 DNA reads TGTGCCAGCAGCCTCAGGATCGGGGGCGGATCTTACGAGCAGTACTTC. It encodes CASSLRIGGGSYEQYF.

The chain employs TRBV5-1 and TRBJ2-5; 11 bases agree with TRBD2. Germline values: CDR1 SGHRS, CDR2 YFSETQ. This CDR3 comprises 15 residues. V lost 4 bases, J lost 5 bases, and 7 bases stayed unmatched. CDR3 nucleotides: TGCGCCAGCAGCCCTCTAGCGGGGGGTTCGGAGACCCAGTACTTC. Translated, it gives CASSPLAGGSETQYF.

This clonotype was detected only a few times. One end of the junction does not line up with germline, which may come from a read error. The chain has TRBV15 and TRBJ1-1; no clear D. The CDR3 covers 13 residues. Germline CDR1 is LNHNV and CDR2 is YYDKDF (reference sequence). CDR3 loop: CATSGDLNTEAFF. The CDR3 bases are TGTGCCACCAGCGGAGACTTGAACACTGAAGCTTTCTTT.

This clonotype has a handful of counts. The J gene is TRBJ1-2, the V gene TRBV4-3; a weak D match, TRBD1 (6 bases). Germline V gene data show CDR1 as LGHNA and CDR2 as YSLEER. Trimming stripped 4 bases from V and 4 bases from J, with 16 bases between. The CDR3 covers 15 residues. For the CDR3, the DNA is TGCGCCAGCAGCCCCACACTGGGAGGGGGCTATGGCTACACCTTC. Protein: CASSPTLGGGYGYTF.

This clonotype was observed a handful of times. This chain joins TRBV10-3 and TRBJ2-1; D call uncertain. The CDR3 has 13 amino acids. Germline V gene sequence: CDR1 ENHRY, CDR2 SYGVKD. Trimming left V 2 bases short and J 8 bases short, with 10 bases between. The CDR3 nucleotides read TGTGCCATCAGTGAGATCAATCTCGATGAGCAGTTCTTC. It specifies CAISEINLDEQFF.

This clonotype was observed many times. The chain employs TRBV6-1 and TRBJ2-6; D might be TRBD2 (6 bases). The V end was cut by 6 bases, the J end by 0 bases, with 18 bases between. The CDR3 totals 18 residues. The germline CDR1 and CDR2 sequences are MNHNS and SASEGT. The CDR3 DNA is TGTGCCAGCAGAGACGGGGGAGCCTCCGTCTCTGGGGCCAACGTCCTGACTTTC. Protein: CASRDGGASVSGANVLTF.

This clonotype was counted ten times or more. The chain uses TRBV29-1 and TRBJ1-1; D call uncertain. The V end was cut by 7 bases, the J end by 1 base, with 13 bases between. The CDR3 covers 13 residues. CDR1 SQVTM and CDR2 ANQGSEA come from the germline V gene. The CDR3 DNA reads TGCAGCGCTGACCGAGACCAGAACACTGAAGCTTTCTTT. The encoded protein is CSADRDQNTEAFF.

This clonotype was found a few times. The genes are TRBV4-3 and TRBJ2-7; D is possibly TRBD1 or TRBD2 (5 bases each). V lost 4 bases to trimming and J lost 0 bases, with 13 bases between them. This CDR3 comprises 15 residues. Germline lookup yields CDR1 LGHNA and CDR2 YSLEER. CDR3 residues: CASSPGTTNSYEQYF. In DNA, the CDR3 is TGCGCCAGCAGCCCCGGGACGACGAACTCCTACGAGCAGTACTTC.

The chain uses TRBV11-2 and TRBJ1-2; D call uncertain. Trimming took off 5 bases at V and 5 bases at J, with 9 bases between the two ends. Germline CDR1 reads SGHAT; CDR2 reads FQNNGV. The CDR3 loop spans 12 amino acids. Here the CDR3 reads CASSPNMYGYTF. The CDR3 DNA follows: TGTGCCAGCAGCCCTAACATGTATGGCTACACCTTC. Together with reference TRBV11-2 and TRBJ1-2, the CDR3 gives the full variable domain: EAGVAQSPRYKIIEKRQSVAFWCNPISGHATLYWYQQILGQGPKLLIQFQNNGVVDDSQLPKDRFSAERLKGVDSTLKIQPAKLEDSAVYLCASSPNMYGYTFGSGTRLTVV.

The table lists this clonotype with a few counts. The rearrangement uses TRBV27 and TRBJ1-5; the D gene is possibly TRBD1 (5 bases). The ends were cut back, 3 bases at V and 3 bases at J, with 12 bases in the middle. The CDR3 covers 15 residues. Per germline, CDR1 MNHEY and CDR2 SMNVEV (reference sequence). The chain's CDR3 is CASSLSWGINQPQHF. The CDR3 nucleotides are TGTGCCAGCAGTTTGAGCTGGGGGATCAATCAGCCCCAGCATTTT.

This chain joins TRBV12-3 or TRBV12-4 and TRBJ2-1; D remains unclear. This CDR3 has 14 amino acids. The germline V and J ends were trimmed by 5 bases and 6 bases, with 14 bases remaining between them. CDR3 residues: CASSPAAPINEQFF. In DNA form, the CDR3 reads TGTGCCAGCAGTCCGGCAGCCCCAATCAATGAGCAGTTCTTC.

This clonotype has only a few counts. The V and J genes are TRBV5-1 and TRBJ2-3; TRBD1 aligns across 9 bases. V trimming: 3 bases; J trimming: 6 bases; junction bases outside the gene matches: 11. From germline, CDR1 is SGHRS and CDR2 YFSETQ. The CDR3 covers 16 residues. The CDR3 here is CASSSVGQGHRDTQYF. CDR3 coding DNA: TGCGCCAGCAGCTCGGTGGGACAGGGTCATCGCGATACGCAGTATTTT. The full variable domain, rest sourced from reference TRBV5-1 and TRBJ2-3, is KAGVTQTPRYLIKTRGQQVTLSCSPISGHRSVSWYQQTPGQGLQFLFEYFSETQRNKGNFPGRFSGRQFSNSRSEMNVSTLELGDSALYLCASSSVGQGHRDTQYFGPGTRLTVL.

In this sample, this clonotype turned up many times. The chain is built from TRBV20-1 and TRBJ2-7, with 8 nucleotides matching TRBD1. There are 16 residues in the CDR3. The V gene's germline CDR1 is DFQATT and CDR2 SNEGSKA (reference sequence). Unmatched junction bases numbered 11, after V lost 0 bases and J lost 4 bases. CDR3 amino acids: CSARDLFTGGRYEQYF. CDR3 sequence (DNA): TGCAGTGCTAGAGATCTGTTTACAGGGGGTCGTTACGAGCAGTACTTC.

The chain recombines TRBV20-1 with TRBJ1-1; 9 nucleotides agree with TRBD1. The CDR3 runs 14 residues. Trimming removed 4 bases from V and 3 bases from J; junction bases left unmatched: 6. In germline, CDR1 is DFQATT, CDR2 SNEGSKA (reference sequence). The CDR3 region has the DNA TGCAGTGCTAAAGTCGACAGGGGGGACACTGAAGCTTTCTTT. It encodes CSAKVDRGDTEAFF.

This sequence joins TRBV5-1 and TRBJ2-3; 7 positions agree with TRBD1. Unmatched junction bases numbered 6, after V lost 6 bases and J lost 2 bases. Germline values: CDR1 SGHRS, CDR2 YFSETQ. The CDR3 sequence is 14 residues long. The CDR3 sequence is CASKTGQLTDTQYF. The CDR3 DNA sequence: TGCGCCAGCAAAACGGGACAGCTCACAGATACGCAGTATTTT.

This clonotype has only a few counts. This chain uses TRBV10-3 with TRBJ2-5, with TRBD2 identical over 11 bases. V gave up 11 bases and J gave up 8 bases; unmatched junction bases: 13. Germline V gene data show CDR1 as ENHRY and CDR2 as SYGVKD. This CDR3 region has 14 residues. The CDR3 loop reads CAVRSLAGAGTQYF. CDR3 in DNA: TGTGCCGTCCGGTCACTAGCGGGGGCCGGTACCCAGTACTTC.

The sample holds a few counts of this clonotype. CDR3 residues: CASSPGRNTIYF. CDR3 coding DNA: TGTGCCAGCAGCCCCGGCAGAAACACCATATATTTT. V usage is TRBV12-3 or TRBV12-4 and J usage is TRBJ1-3; D is unclear. This CDR3 region has 12 residues. V shed 6 bases and J shed 5 bases, with 8 bases lying between them.

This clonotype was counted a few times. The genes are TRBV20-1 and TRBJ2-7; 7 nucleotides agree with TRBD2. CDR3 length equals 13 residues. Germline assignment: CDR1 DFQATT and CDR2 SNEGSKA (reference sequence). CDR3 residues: CSVEPGLSYEQYF. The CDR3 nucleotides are TGCAGCGTTGAACCGGGACTAAGCTACGAGCAGTACTTC.

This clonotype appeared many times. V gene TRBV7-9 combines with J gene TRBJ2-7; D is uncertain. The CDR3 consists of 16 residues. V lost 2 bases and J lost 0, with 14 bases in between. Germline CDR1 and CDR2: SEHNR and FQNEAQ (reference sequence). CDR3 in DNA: TGTGCCAGCAGCTTAAGCTCGGAGAGAGACTCCTACGAGCAGTACTTC. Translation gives CASSLSSERDSYEQYF.

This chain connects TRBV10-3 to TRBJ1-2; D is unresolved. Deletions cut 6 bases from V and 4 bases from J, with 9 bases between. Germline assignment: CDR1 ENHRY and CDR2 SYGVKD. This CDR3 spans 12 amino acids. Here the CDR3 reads CAISIGSYGYTF. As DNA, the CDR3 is TGTGCCATCAGCATCGGGTCCTATGGCTACACCTTC.

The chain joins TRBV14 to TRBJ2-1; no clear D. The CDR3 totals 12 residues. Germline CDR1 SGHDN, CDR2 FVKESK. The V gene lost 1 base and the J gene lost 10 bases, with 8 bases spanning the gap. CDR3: CASSQVRGEQFF. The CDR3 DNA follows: TGTGCCAGCAGCCAAGTGCGTGGAGAGCAGTTCTTC.

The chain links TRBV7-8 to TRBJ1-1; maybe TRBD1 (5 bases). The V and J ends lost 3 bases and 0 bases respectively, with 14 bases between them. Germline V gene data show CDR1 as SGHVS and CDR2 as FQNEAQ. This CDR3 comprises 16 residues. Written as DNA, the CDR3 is TGTGCCAGCAGCTTCGTCCAGGGATCTATGAACACTGAAGCTTTCTTT. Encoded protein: CASSFVQGSMNTEAFF.

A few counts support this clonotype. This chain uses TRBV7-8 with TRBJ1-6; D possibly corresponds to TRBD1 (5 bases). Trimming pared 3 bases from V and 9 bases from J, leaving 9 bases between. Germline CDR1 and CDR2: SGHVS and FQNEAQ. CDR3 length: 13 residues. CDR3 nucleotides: TGTGCCAGCAGCTTCCTCCAGGGTTCACCCCTCCACTTT. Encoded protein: CASSFLQGSPLHF.

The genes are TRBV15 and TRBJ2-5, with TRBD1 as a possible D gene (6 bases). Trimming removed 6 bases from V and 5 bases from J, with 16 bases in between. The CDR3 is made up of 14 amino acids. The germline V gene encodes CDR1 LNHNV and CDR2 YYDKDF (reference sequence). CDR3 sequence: CATRADRPTETQYF. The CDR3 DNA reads TGTGCCACCAGGGCCGACAGGCCTACGGAGACCCAGTACTTC. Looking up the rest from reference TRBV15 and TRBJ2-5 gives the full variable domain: DAMVIQNPRYQVTQFGKPVTLSCSQTLNHNVMYWYQQKSSQAPKLLFHYYDKDFNNEADTPDNFQSRRPNTSFCFLDIRSPGLGDTAMYLCATRADRPTETQYFGPGTRLLVL.

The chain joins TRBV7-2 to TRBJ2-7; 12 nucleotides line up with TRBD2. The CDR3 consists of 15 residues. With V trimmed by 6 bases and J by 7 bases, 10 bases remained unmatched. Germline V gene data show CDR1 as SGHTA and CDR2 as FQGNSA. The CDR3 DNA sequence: TGTGCCAGCAGAGGACTAGCGGGACCCCTGGTTGAGCAGTACTTC. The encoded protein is CASRGLAGPLVEQYF.

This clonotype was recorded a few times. The CDR3: CASSQDRTGGDQPQHF. CDR3 bases: TGCGCCAGCAGCCAAGATAGGACAGGGGGCGATCAGCCCCAGCATTTT. The chain is built from TRBV4-3 and TRBJ1-5; TRBD1 agrees at 11 bases. The CDR3 covers 16 residues. Germline lookup yields CDR1 LGHNA and CDR2 YSLEER. V was clipped by 0 bases and J by 5 bases; unmatched bases: 3.

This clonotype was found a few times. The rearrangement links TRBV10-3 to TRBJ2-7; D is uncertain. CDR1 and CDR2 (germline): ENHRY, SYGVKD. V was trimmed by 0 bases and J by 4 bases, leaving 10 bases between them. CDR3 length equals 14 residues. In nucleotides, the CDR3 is TGTGCCATCAGTGAGTCACACTCCCAATACGAGCAGTACTTC. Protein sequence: CAISESHSQYEQYF.

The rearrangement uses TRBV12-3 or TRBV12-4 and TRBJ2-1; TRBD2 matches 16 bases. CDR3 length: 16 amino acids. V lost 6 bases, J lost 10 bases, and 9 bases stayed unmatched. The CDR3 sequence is CASRMGLAGGPREQFF. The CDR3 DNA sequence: TGTGCCAGCAGGATGGGACTAGCGGGGGGGCCAAGGGAGCAGTTCTTC.

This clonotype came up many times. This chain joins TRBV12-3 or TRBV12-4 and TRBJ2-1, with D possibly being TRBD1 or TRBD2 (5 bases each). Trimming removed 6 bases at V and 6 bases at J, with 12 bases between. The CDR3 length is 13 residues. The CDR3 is CASRRTGTNEQFF. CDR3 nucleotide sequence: TGTGCCAGCAGGCGGACTGGGACCAATGAGCAGTTCTTC.